The following is a T cell receptor beta chain sequence with its context. This record belongs to a study of OX40 agonist ivuxolimab in advanced cancers. The CDR3 is 14 residues long. Unmatched junction bases numbered 5, after V lost 4 bases and J lost 2 bases. Germline V lookup: CDR1 SGHRS, CDR2 YFSETQ. Method: immunoSEQ multiplex PCR; TCRdb's copy keeps in-frame clones and lacks some. The profile shows 45,000 to 70,000 clones, around 89% of them singletons. The clonotype comes from an adult with an advanced solid tumor such as melanoma, head and neck, liver or kidney cancer. The chain is built from TRBV5-1 and TRBJ2-7; 8 bases line up with TRBD1. Sample: CD4+ or CD8+ T cells sorted from blood, taken in a trial of the OX40 agonist ivuxolimab. The DNA of the CDR3 is TGCGCCAGCAGCCCCGACAGGGGTACCTACGAGCAGTACTTC. Translation gives CASSPDRGTYEQYF.